This T cell receptor (beta chain) came from a study of CD8+ T cells in alopecia areata. Study-level background: Transfer of skin from roughly 6-12-month-old C3H/HeJ graft donors with spontaneous alopecia was made to approximately 6-11-week-old female C3H/HeJ mice.

The CDR3 totals 15 residues. CDR1 is FNHDT and CDR2 is SITEND in the germline V gene (reference sequence). V was trimmed by 1 base and J by 2 bases, leaving 11 bases between them. Researchers sorted pooled cutaneous lymph node cells on the basis of CD4, CD8alpha, NKG2D, NKG2ACE and other markers. Investigators isolated RNA and reverse transcribed it into cDNA to act as the sequencing template. The assay was immunoSEQ multiplex PCR, and TCRdb's table has in-frame clones only and misses some. The sample has 250,000 or so clones, none seen only once. A remark on this clone: What it binds is not known. Gene names are the mouse ones. The CDR3 end falls 4 residues outside the read, so it is completed with the germline J gene.

The study's findings and limits: Affected scalp, especially in alopecia totalis/universalis, had a higher clonality than normal scalp did. The study found TCR sharing across patients less clear than in mice, possibly for HLA reasons.

The specimen was CD4+ T cells sorted from a lymph node. V is TRBV19 and J is TRBJ2-5; TRBD2 is a possible D gene (7 bases). The TCR sequence derives from a C3H/HeJ mouse with alopecia areata. For this mouse line, the MHC haplotype is H2-k. The covered CDR3 bases are TGTGCCAGCAGTATAAGGGGGGCCGTCCAAGAC. Translating it yields CASSIRGAVQD. The whole CDR3 region reads CASSIRGAVQDTQYF. Variable domain in full (rest from reference TRBV19 and TRBJ2-5): GGIITQTPKFLIGQEGQKLTLKCQQNFNHDTMYWYRQDSGKGLRLIYYSITENDLQKGDLSEGYDASREKKSSFSLTVTSAQKNEMAVFLCASSIRGAVQDTQYFGPGTRLLVL.